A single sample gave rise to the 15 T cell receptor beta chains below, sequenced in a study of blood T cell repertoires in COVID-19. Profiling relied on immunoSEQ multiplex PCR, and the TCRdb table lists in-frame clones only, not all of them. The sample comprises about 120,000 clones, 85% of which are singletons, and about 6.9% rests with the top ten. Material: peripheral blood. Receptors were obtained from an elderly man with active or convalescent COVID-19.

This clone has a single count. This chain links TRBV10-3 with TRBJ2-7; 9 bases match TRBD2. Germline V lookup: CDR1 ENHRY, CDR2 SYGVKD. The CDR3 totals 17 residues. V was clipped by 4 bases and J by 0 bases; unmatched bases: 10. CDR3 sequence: CAISVGSGSSSSYEQYF. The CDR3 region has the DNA TGTGCCATCAGTGTTGGTAGCGGGAGCTCTAGCTCCTACGAGCAGTACTTC.

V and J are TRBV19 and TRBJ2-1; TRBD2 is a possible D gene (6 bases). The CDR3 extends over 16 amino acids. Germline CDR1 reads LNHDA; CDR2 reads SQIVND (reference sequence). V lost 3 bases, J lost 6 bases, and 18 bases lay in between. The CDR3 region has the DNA TGTGCCAGTAGTATTGGAGGCGGGGCCGGGCTCAATGAGCAGTTCTTC. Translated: CASSIGGGAGLNEQFF.

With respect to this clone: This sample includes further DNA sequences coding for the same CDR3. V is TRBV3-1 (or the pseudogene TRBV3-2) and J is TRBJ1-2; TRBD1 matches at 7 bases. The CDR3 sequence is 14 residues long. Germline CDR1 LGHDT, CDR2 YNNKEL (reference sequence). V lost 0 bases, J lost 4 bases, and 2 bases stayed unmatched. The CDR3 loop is CASSQDAGGYGYTF. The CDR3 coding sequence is TGTGCCAGCAGCCAAGACGCAGGGGGCTATGGCTACACCTTC.

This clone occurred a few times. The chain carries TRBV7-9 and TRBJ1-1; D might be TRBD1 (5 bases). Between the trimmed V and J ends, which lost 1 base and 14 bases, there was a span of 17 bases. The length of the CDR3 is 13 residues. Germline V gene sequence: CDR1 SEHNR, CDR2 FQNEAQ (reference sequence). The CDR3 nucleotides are TGTGCCAGCAGCTTAGTAGGGGAGACGGGGGTCTTCTTT. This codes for CASSLVGETGVFF.

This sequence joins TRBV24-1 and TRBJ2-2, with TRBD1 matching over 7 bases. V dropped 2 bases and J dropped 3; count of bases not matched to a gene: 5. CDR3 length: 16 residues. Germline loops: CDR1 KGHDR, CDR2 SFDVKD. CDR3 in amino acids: CATSDYTGAYTGELFF. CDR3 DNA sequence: TGTGCCACCAGTGATTATACAGGGGCCTACACCGGGGAGCTGTTTTTT.

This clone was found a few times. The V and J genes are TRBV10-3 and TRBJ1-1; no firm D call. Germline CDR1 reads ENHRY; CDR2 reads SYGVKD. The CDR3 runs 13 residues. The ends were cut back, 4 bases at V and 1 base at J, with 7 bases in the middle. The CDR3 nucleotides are TGTGCCATCAGTGCATCAGGGAACACTGAAGCTTTCTTT. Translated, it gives CAISASGNTEAFF.

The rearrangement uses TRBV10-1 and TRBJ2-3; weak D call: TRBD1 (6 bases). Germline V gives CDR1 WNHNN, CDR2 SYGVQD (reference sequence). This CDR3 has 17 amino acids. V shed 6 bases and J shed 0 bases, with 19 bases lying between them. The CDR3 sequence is CASRPHPQGSSTDTQYF. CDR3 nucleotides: TGCGCCAGCAGGCCTCACCCACAGGGCTCAAGCACAGATACGCAGTATTTT.

The CDR3 nucleotides read TGTGCCAGTAGCAGGGACAGGTATTATAGCAATCAGCCCCAGCATTTT. This codes for CASSRDRYYSNQPQHF. V and J are TRBV19 and TRBJ1-5; 8 bases map to TRBD1. Unmatched junction bases numbered 7, after V lost 6 bases and J lost 0 bases. The germline V gene has CDR1 LNHDA and CDR2 SQIVND (reference sequence). The CDR3 is 16 amino acids. The full variable domain, with the rest looked up from reference TRBV19 and TRBJ1-5, is DGGITQSPKYLFRKEGQNVTLSCEQNLNHDAMYWYRQDPGQGLRLIYYSQIVNDFQKGDIAEGYSVSREKKESFPLTVTSAQKNPTAFYLCASSRDRYYSNQPQHFGDGTRLSIL.

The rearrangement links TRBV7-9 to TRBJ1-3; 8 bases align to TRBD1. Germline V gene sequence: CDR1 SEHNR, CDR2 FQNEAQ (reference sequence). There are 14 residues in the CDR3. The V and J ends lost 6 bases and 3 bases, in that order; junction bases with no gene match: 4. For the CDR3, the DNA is TGTGCCAGCAGAGCGGACAGGGTTGGAAACACCATATATTTT. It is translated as CASRADRVGNTIYF.

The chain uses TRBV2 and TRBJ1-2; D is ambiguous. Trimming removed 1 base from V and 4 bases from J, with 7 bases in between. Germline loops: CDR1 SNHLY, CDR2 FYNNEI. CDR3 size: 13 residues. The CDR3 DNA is TGTGCCAGCAGTGAAGTGTTCCTCTATGGCTACACCTTC. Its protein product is CASSEVFLYGYTF.

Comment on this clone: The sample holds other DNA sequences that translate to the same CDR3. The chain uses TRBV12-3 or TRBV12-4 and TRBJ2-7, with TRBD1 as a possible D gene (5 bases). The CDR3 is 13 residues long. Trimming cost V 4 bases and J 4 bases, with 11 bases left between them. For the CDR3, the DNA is TGTGCCAGCAGTTCCCCAGGGTCTTACGAGCAGTACTTC. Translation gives CASSSPGSYEQYF.

DNA of the CDR3: TGTGCCAGTAGCAACACGCAGGGGACCAATCAGCCCCAGCATTTT. Translating it yields CASSNTQGTNQPQHF. The rearrangement links TRBV19 to TRBJ1-5; D might be TRBD1 (6 bases). CDR3 size: 15 residues. Between the trimmed V and J ends, which lost 6 bases and 3 bases, there was a span of 15 bases. Germline V gene data show CDR1 as LNHDA and CDR2 as SQIVND (reference sequence).

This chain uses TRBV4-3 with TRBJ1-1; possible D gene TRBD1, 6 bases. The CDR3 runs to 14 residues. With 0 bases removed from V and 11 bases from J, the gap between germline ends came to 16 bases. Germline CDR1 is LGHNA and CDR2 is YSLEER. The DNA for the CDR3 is TGCGCCAGCAGCCAAGATATGGGACACAGTACGGCTTTCTTT. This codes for CASSQDMGHSTAFF.

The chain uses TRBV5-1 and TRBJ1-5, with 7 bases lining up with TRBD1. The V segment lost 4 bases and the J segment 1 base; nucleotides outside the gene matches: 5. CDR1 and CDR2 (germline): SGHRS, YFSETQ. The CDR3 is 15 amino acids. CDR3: CASSPGGLSNQPQHF. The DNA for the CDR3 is TGCGCCAGCAGCCCAGGGGGGCTCAGCAATCAGCCCCAGCATTTT.

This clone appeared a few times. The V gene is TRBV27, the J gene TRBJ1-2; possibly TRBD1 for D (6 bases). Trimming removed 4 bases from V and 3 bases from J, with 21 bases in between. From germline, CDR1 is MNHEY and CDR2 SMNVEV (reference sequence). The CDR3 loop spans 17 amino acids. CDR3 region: CASSYLGTGKAYYGYTF. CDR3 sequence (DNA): TGTGCCAGCAGTTACCTCGGAACAGGGAAGGCCTACTATGGCTACACCTTC.